The 16 T cell receptor beta chains below were found in one sample sequenced in a study of blood T cell repertoires in COVID-19. The data were produced by immunoSEQ multiplex PCR, yet TCRdb's version contains in-frame clones alone and is incomplete. Of roughly 70,000 clones in the sample, 90% were seen once. The sequenced material came from peripheral blood. These receptors were obtained from a man aged 50 to 60 with COVID-19, enrolled during active disease.

The rearrangement joins TRBV5-5 to TRBJ2-2; 7 nucleotides match TRBD2. The J segment lost 1 base and the V segment lost 4 bases, leaving 19 bases of the junction unmatched. Germline lookup yields CDR1 SGHKS and CDR2 YYEKEE (reference sequence). This CDR3 region has 20 residues. The CDR3 region is CASSARPSGGVTWNTGELFF. CDR3 sequence (DNA): TGTGCCAGCAGCGCCCGGCCTAGCGGAGGGGTAACCTGGAACACCGGGGAGCTGTTTTTT.

V usage is TRBV15 and J usage is TRBJ2-1; D might be TRBD2 (5 bases). The CDR3 length is 16 residues. V shed 0 bases and J shed 0 bases, with 9 bases lying between them. Looked up from germline, CDR1 is LNHNV and CDR2 is YYDKDF (reference sequence). The CDR3 spells CATSRDITSSYNEQFF. The CDR3 DNA is TGTGCCACCAGCAGAGATATCACTAGCTCCTACAATGAGCAGTTCTTC.

The chain employs TRBV5-1 and TRBJ2-7, with TRBD2 matching over 8 bases. Germline V gene data show CDR1 as SGHRS and CDR2 as YFSETQ. CDR3 length equals 14 residues. V lost 4 bases to trimming and J lost 2 bases; unmatched junction nucleotides: 5. CDR3 region: CASSRGGGTYEQYF. Written as DNA, the CDR3 is TGCGCCAGCAGCCGGGGGGGAGGAACCTACGAGCAGTACTTC.

The chain employs TRBV6-6 and TRBJ2-7; weak D call: TRBD2 (5 bases). From germline, CDR1 is MNHNY and CDR2 SVGAGI (reference sequence). The germline V and J ends were trimmed by 2 bases and 0 bases, with 8 bases remaining between them. This CDR3 contains 14 residues. The CDR3 is CASSYPDSSYEQYF. DNA of the CDR3: TGTGCCAGCAGTTACCCGGACTCCTCCTACGAGCAGTACTTC.

This chain joins TRBV6-1 and TRBJ1-3; D gene uncertain. Per the germline V gene, CDR1 is MNHNS and CDR2 is SASEGT. Trimming removed 2 bases at V and 1 base at J, with 18 bases between. The CDR3 runs 18 residues. CDR3 coding DNA: TGTGCCAGCAGTGAACCCCAGTGGCAGGCCAGTTCTGGAAACACCATATATTTT. The encoded protein is CASSEPQWQASSGNTIYF.

The chain couples TRBV6-1 to TRBJ1-4, with TRBD1 identical over 7 bases. The CDR3 runs 14 residues. Per germline, CDR1 MNHNS and CDR2 SASEGT. V dropped 3 bases and J dropped 8; count of bases not matched to a gene: 6. The DNA for the CDR3 is TGTGCCAGCAGTGAGACGTGGGACAGCGAAAAACTGTTTTTT. Its translation is CASSETWDSEKLFF.

The chain uses TRBV28 and TRBJ2-5; 10 positions match TRBD1. Germline V gene data show CDR1 as MDHEN and CDR2 as SYDVKM. The CDR3 is made up of 17 amino acids. Germline trimming cut 5 bases from V and 4 bases from J; bases unmatched to any gene: 13. CDR3 in amino acids: CASSPWGQDRGGETQYF. Written as DNA, the CDR3 is TGTGCCAGCAGTCCCTGGGGACAGGACAGGGGGGGAGAGACCCAGTACTTC.

The rearrangement links TRBV19 to TRBJ1-2; D is ambiguous. V lost 11 bases to trimming and J lost 8 bases, with 15 bases between them. Germline CDR1 reads LNHDA; CDR2 reads SQIVND (reference sequence). There are 11 residues in the CDR3. The chain's CDR3 is CAGYDSRGYTF. DNA of the CDR3: TGTGCCGGATACGACTCTAGAGGCTACACCTTC.

The chain joins TRBV24-1 to TRBJ2-6; unclear D gene. The CDR3 totals 20 residues. V was cut by 3 bases and J by 2 bases, with 22 bases left in between. Germline V CDR1 and CDR2: KGHDR, SFDVKD. For the CDR3, the DNA is TGTGCCACCAGTGATCCGAGGCTCCAATCCACGCGACCTGGGGCCAACGTCCTGACTTTC. Translation: CATSDPRLQSTRPGANVLTF.

The V and J genes are TRBV29-1 and TRBJ2-3; the match to TRBD2 covers 14 bases. Germline lookup yields CDR1 SQVTM and CDR2 ANQGSEA. The CDR3 consists of 16 residues. The ends lost 6 bases at V and 3 bases at J; junction bases unmatched: 8. CDR3 sequence reads: CSVGPGLAGVTDTQYF. The CDR3 bases are TGCAGCGTGGGCCCGGGACTAGCGGGGGTAACAGATACGCAGTATTTT.

The table lists this clone with a few counts. J is TRBJ1-2 and V is TRBV28, with D possibly matching TRBD1 (5 bases). Germline values: CDR1 MDHEN, CDR2 SYDVKM. CDR3 size: 14 residues. The ends were cut back, 5 bases at V and 5 bases at J, with 15 bases in the middle. Here the CDR3 DNA reads TGTGCCAGCAGTACCCCCGCCAGGGTGTATGGCTACACCTTC. Translating gives CASSTPARVYGYTF.

The chain employs TRBV6-5 and TRBJ1-2; 9 nucleotides match TRBD1. Germline CDR1 reads MNHEY; CDR2 reads SVGAGI. With V trimmed by 4 bases and J by 4 bases, 7 bases remained unmatched. The length of the CDR3 is 15 residues. CDR3 amino acids: CASSWTGAYGYGYTF. The CDR3 nucleotides are TGTGCCAGCAGTTGGACAGGGGCCTACGGCTATGGCTACACCTTC.

In its sample, this clone was seen once. The gene calls are TRBV4-1 and TRBJ2-3; D is perhaps TRBD1 (7 bases). Trimming stripped 1 base from V and 3 bases from J, with 14 bases between. The CDR3 is made up of 16 amino acids. CDR1 MGHRA and CDR2 YSYEKL come from the germline V gene. The CDR3 bases are TGCGCCAGCAGCCAAGTTGGGGGGACAGTTACAGATACGCAGTATTTT. The encoded protein is CASSQVGGTVTDTQYF.

CDR3 in DNA: TGTGCCAGCTCACCCAGACAGTCCACCGGGGAGCTGTTTTTT. Amino acids: CASSPRQSTGELFF. The chain uses TRBV18 and TRBJ2-2, with D perhaps TRBD1 (5 bases). Germline CDR1 KGHSH, CDR2 LQKENI. The V end lost 3 bases, the J end lost 4 bases, and 9 bases lay between the germline ends. The CDR3 length is 14 residues.

The J gene is TRBJ2-4, the V gene TRBV21-1; TRBD2 is the table's D call, not checked against the DNA. TRBV21-1 is designated a pseudogene. The CDR3 has 18 residues. This chain's CDR3 is CASKYGKELALAKNIQYF. CDR3 nucleotide sequence: TGTGCCAGCAAGTACGGGAAGGAACTAGCCTTAGCCAAAAACATTCAGTACTTC.

The genes are TRBV6-7 and TRBJ1-3, with D possibly matching TRBD1 (6 bases). TRBV6-7 is an ORF for which the function is uncertain. This CDR3 contains 19 residues. V was trimmed by 1 base and J by 0 bases, leaving 19 bases between them. The CDR3 here is CASSYWWRTVNSSGNTIYF. The CDR3 bases are TGTGCCAGCAGTTACTGGTGGAGGACAGTGAATAGCTCTGGAAACACCATATATTTT.